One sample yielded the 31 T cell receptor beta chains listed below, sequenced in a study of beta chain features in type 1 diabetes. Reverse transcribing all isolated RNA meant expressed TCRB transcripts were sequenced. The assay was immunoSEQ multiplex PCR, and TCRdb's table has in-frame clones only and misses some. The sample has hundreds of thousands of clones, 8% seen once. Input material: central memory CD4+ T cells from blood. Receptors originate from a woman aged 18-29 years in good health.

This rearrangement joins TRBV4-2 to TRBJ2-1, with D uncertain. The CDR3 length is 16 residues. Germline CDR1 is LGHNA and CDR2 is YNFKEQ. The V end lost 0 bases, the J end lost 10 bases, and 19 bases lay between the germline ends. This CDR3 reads CASSQDRDGLHGEQFF. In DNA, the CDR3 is TGTGCCAGCAGCCAAGATAGAGACGGCCTACATGGGGAGCAGTTCTTC.

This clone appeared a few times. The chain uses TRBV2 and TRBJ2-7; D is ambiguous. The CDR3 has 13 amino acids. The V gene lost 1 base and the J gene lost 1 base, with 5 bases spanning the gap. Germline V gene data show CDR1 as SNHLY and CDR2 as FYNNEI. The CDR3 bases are TGTGCCAGCAGTGAAGGACAATCCTACGAGCAGTACTTC. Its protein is CASSEGQSYEQYF.

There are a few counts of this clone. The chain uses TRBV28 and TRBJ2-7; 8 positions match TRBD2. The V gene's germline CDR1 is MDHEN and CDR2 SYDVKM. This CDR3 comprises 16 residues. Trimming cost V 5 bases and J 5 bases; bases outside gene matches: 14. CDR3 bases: TGTGCCAGCAGTAAGCCATATGAGCGGGAGCGAGACGAGCAGTACTTC. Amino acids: CASSKPYERERDEQYF.

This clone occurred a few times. DNA of the CDR3: TGCGCCAGCAGTGGAGACAGAAACACCGGGGAGCTGTTTTTT. Translating it yields CASSGDRNTGELFF. This chain uses TRBV10-1 with TRBJ2-2; D is perhaps TRBD1 (5 bases). CDR3 length: 14 residues. The V gene's germline CDR1 is WNHNN and CDR2 SYGVQD (reference sequence). Trimming removed 4 bases at V and 2 bases at J, with 8 bases between.

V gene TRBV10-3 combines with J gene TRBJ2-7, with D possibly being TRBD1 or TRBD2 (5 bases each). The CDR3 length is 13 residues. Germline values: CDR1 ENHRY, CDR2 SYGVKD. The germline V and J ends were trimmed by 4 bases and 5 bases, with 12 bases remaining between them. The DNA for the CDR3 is TGTGCCATCAGTGGGGGGACGGGCAACGAGCAGTACTTC. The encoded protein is CAISGGTGNEQYF.

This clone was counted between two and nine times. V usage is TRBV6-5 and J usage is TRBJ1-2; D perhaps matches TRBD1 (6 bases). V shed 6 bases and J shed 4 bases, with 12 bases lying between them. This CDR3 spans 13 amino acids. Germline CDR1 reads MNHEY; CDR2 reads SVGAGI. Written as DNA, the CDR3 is TGTGCCAGCAGCGTACAGGGTTCCTATGGCTACACCTTC. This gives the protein CASSVQGSYGYTF.

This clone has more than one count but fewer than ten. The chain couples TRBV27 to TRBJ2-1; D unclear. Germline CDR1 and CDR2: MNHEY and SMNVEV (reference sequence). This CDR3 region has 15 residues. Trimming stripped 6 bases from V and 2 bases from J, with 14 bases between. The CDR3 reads CASRLQGTPYNEQFF. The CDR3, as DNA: TGTGCCAGCAGGCTACAAGGCACACCCTACAATGAGCAGTTCTTC.

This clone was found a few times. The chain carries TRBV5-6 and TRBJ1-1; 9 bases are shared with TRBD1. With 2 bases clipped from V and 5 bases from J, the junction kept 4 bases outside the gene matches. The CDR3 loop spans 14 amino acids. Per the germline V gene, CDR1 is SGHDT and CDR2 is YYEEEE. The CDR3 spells CASSLQGAITEAFF. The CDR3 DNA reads TGTGCCAGCAGCTTACAGGGGGCGATTACTGAAGCTTTCTTT.

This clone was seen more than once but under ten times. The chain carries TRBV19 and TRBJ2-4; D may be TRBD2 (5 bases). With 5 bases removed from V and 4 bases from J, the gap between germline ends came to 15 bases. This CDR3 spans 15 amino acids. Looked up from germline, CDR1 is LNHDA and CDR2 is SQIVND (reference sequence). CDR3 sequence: CASSATGVGKNIQYF. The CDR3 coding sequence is TGTGCCAGTAGTGCTACCGGGGTGGGGAAAAACATTCAGTACTTC.

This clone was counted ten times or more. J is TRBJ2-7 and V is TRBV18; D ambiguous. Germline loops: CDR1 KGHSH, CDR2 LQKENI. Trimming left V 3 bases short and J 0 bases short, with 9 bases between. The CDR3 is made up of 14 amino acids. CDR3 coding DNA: TGTGCCAGCTCACCCCCCAGCGTCTCCTACGAGCAGTACTTC. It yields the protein CASSPPSVSYEQYF.

The CDR3 sequence is CATTRGQGESQYF. CDR3 nucleotides: TGTGCGACTACTCGGGGGCAGGGGGAATCCCAGTACTTC. The chain combines TRBV7-2 with TRBJ2-5, with a tentative D call TRBD1 (7 bases). Germline V gene lookup returns CDR1 SGHTA and CDR2 FQGNSA. The CDR3 is 13 amino acids.

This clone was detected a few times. CDR3 DNA sequence: TGCAGTGCCCTGGATCGGCATACGCAGTATTTT. Translating it yields CSALDRHTQYF. The V gene is TRBV20-1, the J gene TRBJ2-3, with unresolved D. The ends were cut back, 6 bases at V and 7 bases at J, with 11 bases in the middle. Germline CDR1 reads DFQATT; CDR2 reads SNEGSKA (reference sequence). This CDR3 has 11 residues.

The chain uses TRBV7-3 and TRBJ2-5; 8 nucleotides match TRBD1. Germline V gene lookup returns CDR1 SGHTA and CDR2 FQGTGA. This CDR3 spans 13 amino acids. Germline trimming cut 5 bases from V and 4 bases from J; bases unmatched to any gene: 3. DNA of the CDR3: TGTGCCAGCAGCCGGACAGGGACAGAGACCCAGTACTTC. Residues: CASSRTGTETQYF.

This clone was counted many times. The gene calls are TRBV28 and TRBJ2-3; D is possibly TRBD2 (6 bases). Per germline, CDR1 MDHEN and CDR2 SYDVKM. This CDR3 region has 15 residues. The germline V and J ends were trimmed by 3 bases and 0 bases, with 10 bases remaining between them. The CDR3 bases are TGTGCCAGCAGTTTTCGGGGGAAAAGCACAGATACGCAGTATTTT. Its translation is CASSFRGKSTDTQYF.

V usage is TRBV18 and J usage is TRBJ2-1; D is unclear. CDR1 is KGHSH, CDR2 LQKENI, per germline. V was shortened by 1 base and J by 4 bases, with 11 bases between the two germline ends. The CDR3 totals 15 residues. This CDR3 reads CASSPLSPKYNEQFF. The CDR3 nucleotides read TGTGCCAGCTCACCACTTTCTCCCAAATACAATGAGCAGTTCTTC.

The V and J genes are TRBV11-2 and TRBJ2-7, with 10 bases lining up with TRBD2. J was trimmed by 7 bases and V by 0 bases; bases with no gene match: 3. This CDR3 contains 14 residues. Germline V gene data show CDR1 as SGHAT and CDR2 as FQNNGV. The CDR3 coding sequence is TGTGCCAGCAGCTTAGAACCTAGCGGGAGAGAGCAGTACTTC. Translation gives CASSLEPSGREQYF.

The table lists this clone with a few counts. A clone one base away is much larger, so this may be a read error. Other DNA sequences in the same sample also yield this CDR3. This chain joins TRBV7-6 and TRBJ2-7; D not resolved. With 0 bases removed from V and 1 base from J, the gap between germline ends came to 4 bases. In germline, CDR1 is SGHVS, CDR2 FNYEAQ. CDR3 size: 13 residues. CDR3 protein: CASSLAGSYEQYF. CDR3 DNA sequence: TGTGCCAGCAGCTTAGCAGGATCCTACGAGCAGTACTTC. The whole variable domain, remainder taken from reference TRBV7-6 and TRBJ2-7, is GAGVSQSPRYKVTKRGQDVALRCDPISGHVSLYWYRQALGQGPEFLTYFNYEAQQDKSGLPNDRFSAERPEGSISTLTIQRTEQRDSAMYRCASSLAGSYEQYFGPGTRLTVT.

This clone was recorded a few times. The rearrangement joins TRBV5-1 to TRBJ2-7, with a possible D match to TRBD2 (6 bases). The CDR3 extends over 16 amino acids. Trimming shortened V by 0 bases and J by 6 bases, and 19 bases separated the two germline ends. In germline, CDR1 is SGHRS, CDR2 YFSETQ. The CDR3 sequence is CASSLGTTRGSREQYF. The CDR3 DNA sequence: TGCGCCAGCAGCTTGGGGACTACTAGAGGCTCGCGCGAGCAGTACTTC.

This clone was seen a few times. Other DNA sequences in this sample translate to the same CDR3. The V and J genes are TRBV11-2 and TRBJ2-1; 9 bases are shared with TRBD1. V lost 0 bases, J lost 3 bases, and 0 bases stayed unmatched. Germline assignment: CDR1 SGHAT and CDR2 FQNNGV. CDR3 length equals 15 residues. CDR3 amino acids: CASSLEGQGYNEQFF. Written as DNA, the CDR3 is TGTGCCAGCAGCTTAGAGGGACAGGGCTACAATGAGCAGTTCTTC.

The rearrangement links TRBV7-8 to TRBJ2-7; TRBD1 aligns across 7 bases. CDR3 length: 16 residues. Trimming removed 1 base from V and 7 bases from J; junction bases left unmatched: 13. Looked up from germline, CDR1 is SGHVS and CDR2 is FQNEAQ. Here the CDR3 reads CASSLVERQGVREQYF. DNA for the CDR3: TGTGCCAGCAGCTTAGTCGAGAGACAGGGAGTTCGGGAGCAGTACTTC.

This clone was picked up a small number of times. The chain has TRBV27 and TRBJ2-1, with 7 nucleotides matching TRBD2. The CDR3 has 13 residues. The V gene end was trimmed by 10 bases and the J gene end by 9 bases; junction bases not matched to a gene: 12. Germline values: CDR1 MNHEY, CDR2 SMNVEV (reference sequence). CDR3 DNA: TGTGCCACCCTAAATGGTTGGGGGGGTGAGCAGTTCTTC. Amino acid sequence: CATLNGWGGEQFF.

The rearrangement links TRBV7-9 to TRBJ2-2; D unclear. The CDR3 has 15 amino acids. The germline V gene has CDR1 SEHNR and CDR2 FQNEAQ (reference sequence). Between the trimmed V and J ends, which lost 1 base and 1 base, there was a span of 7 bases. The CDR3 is CASSLEALNTGELFF. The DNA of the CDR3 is TGTGCCAGCAGCTTAGAGGCACTGAACACCGGGGAGCTGTTTTTT.

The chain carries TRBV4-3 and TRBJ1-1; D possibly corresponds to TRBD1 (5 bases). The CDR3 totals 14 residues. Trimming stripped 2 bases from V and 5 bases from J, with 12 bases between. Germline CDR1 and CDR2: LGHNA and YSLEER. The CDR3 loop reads CASSQTRTSTEAFF. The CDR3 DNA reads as TGCGCCAGCAGCCAAACCCGGACAAGTACTGAAGCTTTCTTT.

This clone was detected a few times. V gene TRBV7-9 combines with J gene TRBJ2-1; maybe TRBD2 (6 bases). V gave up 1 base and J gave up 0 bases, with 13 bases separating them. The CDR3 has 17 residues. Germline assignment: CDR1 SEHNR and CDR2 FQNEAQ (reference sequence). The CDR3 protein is CASSLGISGRSYNEQFF. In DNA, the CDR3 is TGTGCCAGCAGCTTAGGGATTAGCGGTCGCTCCTACAATGAGCAGTTCTTC.

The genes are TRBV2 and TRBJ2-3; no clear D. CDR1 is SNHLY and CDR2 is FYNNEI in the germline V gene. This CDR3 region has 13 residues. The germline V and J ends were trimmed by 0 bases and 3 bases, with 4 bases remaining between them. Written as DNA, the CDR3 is TGTGCCAGCAGTGAAGCACAAACAGATACGCAGTATTTT. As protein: CASSEAQTDTQYF.

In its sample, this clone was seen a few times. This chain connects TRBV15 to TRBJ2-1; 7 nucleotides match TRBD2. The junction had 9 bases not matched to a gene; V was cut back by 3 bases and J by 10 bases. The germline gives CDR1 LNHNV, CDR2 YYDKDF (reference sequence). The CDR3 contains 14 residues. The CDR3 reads CATSSSSGGEEQFF. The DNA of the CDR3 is TGTGCCACCAGCAGTTCTAGCGGAGGGGAGGAGCAGTTCTTC.

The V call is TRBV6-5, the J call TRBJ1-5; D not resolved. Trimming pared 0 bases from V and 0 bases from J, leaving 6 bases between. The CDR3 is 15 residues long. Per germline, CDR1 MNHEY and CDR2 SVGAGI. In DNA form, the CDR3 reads TGTGCCAGCAGTTACTCTCCTGATAGCAATCAGCCCCAGCATTTT. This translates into CASSYSPDSNQPQHF.

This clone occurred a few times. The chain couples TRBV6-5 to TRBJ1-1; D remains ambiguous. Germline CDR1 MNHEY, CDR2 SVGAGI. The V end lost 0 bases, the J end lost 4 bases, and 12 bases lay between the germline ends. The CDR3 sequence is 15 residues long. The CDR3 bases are TGTGCCAGCAGTTACTCCATTGGCCATCGCACTGAAGCTTTCTTT. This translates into CASSYSIGHRTEAFF.

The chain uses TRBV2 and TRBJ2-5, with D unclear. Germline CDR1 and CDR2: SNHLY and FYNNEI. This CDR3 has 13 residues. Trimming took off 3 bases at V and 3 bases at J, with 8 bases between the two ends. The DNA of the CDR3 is TGTGCCAGCAGTGATAACTTAAAAGAGACCCAGTACTTC. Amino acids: CASSDNLKETQYF.

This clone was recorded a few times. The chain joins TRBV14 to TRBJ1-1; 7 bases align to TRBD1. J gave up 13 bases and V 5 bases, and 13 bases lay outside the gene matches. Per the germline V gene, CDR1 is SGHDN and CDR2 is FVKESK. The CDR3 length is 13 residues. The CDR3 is CASSVSQGQVGFF. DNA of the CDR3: TGTGCCAGCAGCGTCTCACAGGGGCAGGTCGGTTTCTTT.

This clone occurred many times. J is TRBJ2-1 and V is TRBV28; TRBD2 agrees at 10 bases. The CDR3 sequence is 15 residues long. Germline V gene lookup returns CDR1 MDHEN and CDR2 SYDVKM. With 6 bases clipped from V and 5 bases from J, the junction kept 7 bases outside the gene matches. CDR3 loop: CASSLGLAENNEQFF. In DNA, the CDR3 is TGTGCCAGCAGCCTCGGACTAGCGGAAAACAATGAGCAGTTCTTC.